What follows are 13 T cell receptor beta chains derived from one specimen sequenced in a study of blood T cell repertoires in COVID-19. This table comes from immunoSEQ multiplex PCR, and its TCRdb copy is limited to in-frame clones, with some not included. This table holds 150,000 to 190,000 clones, 76% found once. The sample consisted of peripheral blood. These receptors were collected from a woman older than 75 with acute or convalescent COVID-19.

This sequence joins TRBV12-3 or TRBV12-4 and TRBJ1-2, with unresolved D. The V gene lost 3 bases and the J gene lost 5 bases, with 10 bases spanning the gap. CDR3 length: 13 amino acids. The CDR3 region is CASSFADTYGYTF. The CDR3 bases are TGTGCCAGCAGTTTCGCAGACACGTATGGCTACACCTTC.

This clone was observed a few times. The V gene is TRBV24-1, the J gene TRBJ2-2, with D tentatively TRBD2 (5 bases). Germline V CDR1 and CDR2: KGHDR, SFDVKD. This CDR3 contains 13 residues. The ends were cut back, 9 bases at V and 7 bases at J, with 14 bases in the middle. CDR3 sequence: CATETPSGGELFF. The CDR3 DNA reads as TGTGCCACCGAGACTCCCAGCGGCGGGGAGCTGTTTTTT.

This clone turned up a few times. The chain joins TRBV5-1 to TRBJ1-1; 7 bases fit TRBD1. CDR1 is SGHRS and CDR2 is YFSETQ in the germline V gene. V was clipped by 4 bases and J by 10 bases; unmatched bases: 13. CDR3 length: 14 amino acids. Written as DNA, the CDR3 is TGCGCCAGCAGCCCGTCCCGGGACAGAATAGGAGCTTTCTTT. Protein sequence: CASSPSRDRIGAFF.

The rearrangement uses TRBV9 and TRBJ1-2; D uncertain. The CDR3 is 13 residues long. V was clipped by 4 bases and J by 0 bases, with 7 bases between them. Germline V lookup: CDR1 SGDLS, CDR2 YYNGEE. The CDR3 DNA reads TGTGCCAGCAGCTCCATAGCTAACTATGGCTACACCTTC. Protein: CASSSIANYGYTF.

The CDR3 is CASRGTGNTGELFF. CDR3 nucleotides: TGTGCCAGCAGAGGGACAGGGAACACCGGGGAGCTGTTTTTT. The chain links TRBV6-5 to TRBJ2-2, with TRBD1 identical over 8 bases. V dropped 6 bases and J dropped 1; count of bases not matched to a gene: 1. The CDR3 contains 14 residues. Germline V gene data show CDR1 as MNHEY and CDR2 as SVGAGI.

The rearrangement joins TRBV29-1 to TRBJ1-2; D is ambiguous. V was clipped by 2 bases and J by 8 bases, with 18 bases between them. Germline CDR1 SQVTM, CDR2 ANQGSEA. There are 14 residues in the CDR3. The CDR3 bases are TGCAGCGTTGAATATTCGGGCAGGTCGGGAGGCTACACCTTC. Amino acid sequence: CSVEYSGRSGGYTF.

V is TRBV19 and J is TRBJ1-2; no clear D gene. Trimming cost V 3 bases and J 4 bases, with 18 bases left between them. The CDR3 totals 16 residues. CDR1 is LNHDA and CDR2 is SQIVND in the germline V gene (reference sequence). In nucleotides, the CDR3 is TGTGCCAGTAGTATGGGGAGAGCCGTAGGACTCTATGGCTACACCTTC. It yields the protein CASSMGRAVGLYGYTF.

V and J are TRBV7-9 and TRBJ2-1; 7 bases match TRBD1. This CDR3 has 17 residues. Germline V gene sequence: CDR1 SEHNR, CDR2 FQNEAQ (reference sequence). V shed 8 bases, J shed 2 bases, and the junction held 15 bases outside the gene matches. This CDR3 reads CASFTKINQGAYNEQFF. The DNA of the CDR3 is TGTGCCAGCTTCACCAAGATAAACCAGGGGGCCTACAATGAGCAGTTCTTC.

V and J are TRBV5-4 and TRBJ2-7; maybe TRBD1 (6 bases). Trimming took off 4 bases at V and 6 bases at J, with 26 bases between the two ends. Germline CDR1 SGHNT, CDR2 YYREEE (reference sequence). This CDR3 contains 17 residues. For the CDR3, the DNA is TGTGCCAGCAGCATGGACACAGGGCTCTACGCTAGGGGCGAGCAGTACTTC. Residues: CASSMDTGLYARGEQYF.

The chain uses TRBV7-6 and TRBJ1-2, with 8 bases identical to TRBD1. Germline CDR1 reads SGHVS; CDR2 reads FNYEAQ. The CDR3 has 15 residues. Losses at the gene ends were 3 bases for V and 8 bases for J; bases not matched to a gene: 11. This CDR3 is CASSFDGTGLSGYTF. The CDR3 DNA reads TGTGCCAGCAGCTTCGATGGGACAGGACTTAGCGGCTACACCTTC.

This rearrangement joins TRBV7-8 to TRBJ1-2; D call uncertain. In germline, CDR1 is SGHVS, CDR2 FQNEAQ. Deletions cut 0 bases from V and 4 bases from J, with 12 bases between. The CDR3 runs 15 residues. The DNA of the CDR3 is TGTGCCAGCAGCTTAGCCGTCCTACCGATCTATGGCTACACCTTC. It specifies CASSLAVLPIYGYTF.

The chain links TRBV5-6 to TRBJ2-5, with a weak D call TRBD1 (5 bases). The CDR3 sequence is 14 residues long. CDR1 SGHDT and CDR2 YYEEEE come from the germline V gene. V was clipped by 6 bases and J by 4 bases, with 16 bases between them. The CDR3: CASNIYQGSETQYF. The CDR3 DNA is TGTGCCAGCAATATTTATCAGGGATCAGAGACCCAGTACTTC.

The chain combines TRBV7-2 with TRBJ1-1; D not certain. V was clipped by 4 bases and J by 5 bases, with 8 bases between them. The CDR3 contains 12 residues. Germline-derived CDR1 and CDR2 are SGHTA and FQGNSA. CDR3 sequence reads: CASSYSDTEAFF. In DNA, the CDR3 is TGTGCCAGCAGCTATAGTGATACTGAAGCTTTCTTT.